What follows describes a single T cell receptor (beta chain). This sample was included in a study of cytomegalovirus exposure and HLA in healthy donors. Germline assignment: CDR1 SGHRS and CDR2 YFSETQ. The V end was cut by 3 bases, the J end by 6 bases, with 15 bases between. The CDR3 is 14 residues long. Primers included in the PCR were 60 Vbeta and 13 Jbeta primers. Clones were read by immunoSEQ multiplex PCR, and TCRdb kept only the in-frame ones, dropping some. The repertoire has 200,000 to 250,000 clones, roughly 79% of them found once; the top ten carry about 0.58%. The chain carries TRBV5-1 and TRBJ1-2, with D maybe TRBD1 (6 bases). The clonotype was recovered from a woman between 40 and 55 years old in good health and CMV-seronegative. Sequencing was done on a sample of PBMCs. The CDR3 spells CASSWTEPRDGYTF. The CDR3 DNA is TGCGCCAGCAGCTGGACAGAACCCAGGGATGGCTACACCTTC.